The clone carrying this TCR beta chain came up many times. The CDR3 extends over 17 amino acids. Germline loops: CDR1 SGHDN, CDR2 FVKESK. V gave up 6 bases and J gave up 0 bases; unmatched junction bases: 7. The data belong to a study of T cells of healthy individuals. TCRdb reanalysed the 5' RACE reads using MiXCR and keeps one entry per CDR3 protein. The profile shows about 53,000 distinct CDR3 sequences, over 12% of them singletons. The genes are TRBV14 and TRBJ2-1; 11 positions agree with TRBD2. The TCR sequence derives from a human donor in good health. CDR3 nucleotide sequence: TGTGCCAGCAGACCGGGACTAGCGGACCCCTCCTACAATGAGCAGTTCTTC. It codes for CASRPGLADPSYNEQFF.